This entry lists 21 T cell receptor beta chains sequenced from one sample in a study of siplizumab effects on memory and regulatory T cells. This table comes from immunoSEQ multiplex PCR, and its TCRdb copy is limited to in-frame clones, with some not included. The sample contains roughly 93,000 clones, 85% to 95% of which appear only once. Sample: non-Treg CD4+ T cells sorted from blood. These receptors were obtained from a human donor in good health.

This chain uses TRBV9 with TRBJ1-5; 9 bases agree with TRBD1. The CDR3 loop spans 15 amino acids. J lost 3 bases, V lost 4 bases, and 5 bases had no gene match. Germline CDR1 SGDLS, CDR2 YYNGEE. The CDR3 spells CASSFGTGYNQPQHF. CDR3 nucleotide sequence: TGTGCCAGCAGCTTCGGGACAGGGTACAATCAGCCCCAGCATTTT.

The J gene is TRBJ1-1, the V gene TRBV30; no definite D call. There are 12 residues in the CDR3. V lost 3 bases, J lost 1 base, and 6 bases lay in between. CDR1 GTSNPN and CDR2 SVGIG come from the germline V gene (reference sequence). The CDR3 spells CAWRWGNTEAFF. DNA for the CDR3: TGTGCCTGGAGGTGGGGGAACACTGAAGCTTTCTTT.

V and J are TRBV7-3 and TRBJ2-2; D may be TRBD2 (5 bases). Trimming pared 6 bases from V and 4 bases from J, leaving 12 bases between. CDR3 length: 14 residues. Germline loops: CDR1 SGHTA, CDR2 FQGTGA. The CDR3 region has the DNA TGTGCCAGCAGTCTAACTAGAGGCACCGGGGAGCTGTTTTTT. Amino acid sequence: CASSLTRGTGELFF.

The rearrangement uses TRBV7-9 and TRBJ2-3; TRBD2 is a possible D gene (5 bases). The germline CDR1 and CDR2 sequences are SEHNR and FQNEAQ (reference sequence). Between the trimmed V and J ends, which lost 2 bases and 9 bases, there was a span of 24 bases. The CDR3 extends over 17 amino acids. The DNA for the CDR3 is TGTGCCAGCAGCTTAATAGCGCAACCGGGAACCCTTAGAACGCAGTATTTT. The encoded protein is CASSLIAQPGTLRTQYF. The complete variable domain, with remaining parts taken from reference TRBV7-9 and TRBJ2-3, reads DTGVSQNPRHKITKRGQNVTFRCDPISEHNRLYWYRQTLGQGPEFLTYFQNEAQLEKSRLLSDRFSAERPKGSFSTLEIQRTEQGDSAMYLCASSLIAQPGTLRTQYFGPGTRLTVL.

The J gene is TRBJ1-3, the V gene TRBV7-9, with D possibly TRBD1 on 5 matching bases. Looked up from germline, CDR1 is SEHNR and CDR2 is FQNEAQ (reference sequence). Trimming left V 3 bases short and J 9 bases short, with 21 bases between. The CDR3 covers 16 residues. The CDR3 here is CASSLIRDRGLGTIYF. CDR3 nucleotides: TGTGCCAGCAGCTTGATCCGGGACCGGGGTTTAGGCACCATATATTTT.

CDR3 sequence (DNA): TGTGCCAGCAGTTTTACGGGGGCGGGTGGAAACACCATATATTTT. As protein: CASSFTGAGGNTIYF. The chain combines TRBV28 with TRBJ1-3; possibly TRBD1 for D (6 bases). The germline V and J ends were trimmed by 3 bases and 3 bases, with 12 bases remaining between them. Germline V gives CDR1 MDHEN, CDR2 SYDVKM. The CDR3 loop spans 15 amino acids.

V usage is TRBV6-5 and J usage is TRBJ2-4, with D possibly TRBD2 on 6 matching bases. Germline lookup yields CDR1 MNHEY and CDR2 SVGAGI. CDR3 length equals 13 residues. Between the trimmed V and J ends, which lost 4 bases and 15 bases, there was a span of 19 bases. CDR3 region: CASSLVSRGARYF. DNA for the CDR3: TGTGCCAGCAGTTTGGTGTCGCGCGGGGCACGGTACTTC.

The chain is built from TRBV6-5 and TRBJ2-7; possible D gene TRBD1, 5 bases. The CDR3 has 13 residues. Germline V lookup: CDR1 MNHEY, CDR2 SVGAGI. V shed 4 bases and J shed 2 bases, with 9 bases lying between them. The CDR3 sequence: CASSSGIPYEQYF. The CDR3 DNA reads TGTGCCAGCAGTTCAGGGATTCCCTACGAGCAGTACTTC.

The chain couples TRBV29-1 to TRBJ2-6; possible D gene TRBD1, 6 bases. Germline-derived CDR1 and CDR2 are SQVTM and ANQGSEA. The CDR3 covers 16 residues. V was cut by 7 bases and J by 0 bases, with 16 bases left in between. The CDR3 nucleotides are TGCAGCGCGGTGGACAGTACTCGCTCTGGGGCCAACGTCCTGACTTTC. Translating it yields CSAVDSTRSGANVLTF.

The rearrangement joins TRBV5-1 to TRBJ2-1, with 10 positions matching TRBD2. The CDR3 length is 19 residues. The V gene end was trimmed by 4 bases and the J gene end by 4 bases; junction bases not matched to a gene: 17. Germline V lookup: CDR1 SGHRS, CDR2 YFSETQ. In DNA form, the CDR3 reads TGCGCCAGCAGCCGTTTAGCGGGAGGTAGATTTTTACCTTACAATGAGCAGTTCTTC. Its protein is CASSRLAGGRFLPYNEQFF.

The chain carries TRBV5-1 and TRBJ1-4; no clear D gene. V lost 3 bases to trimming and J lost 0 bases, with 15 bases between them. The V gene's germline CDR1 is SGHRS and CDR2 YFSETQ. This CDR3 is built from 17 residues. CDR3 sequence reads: CASSYSVGSATNEKLFF. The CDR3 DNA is TGCGCCAGCAGCTACAGTGTTGGATCTGCAACTAATGAAAAACTGTTTTTT.

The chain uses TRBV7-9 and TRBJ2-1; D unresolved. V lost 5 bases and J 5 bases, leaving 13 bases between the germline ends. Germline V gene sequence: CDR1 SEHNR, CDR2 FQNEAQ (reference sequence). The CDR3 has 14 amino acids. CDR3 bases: TGTGCCAGCAGCCCCGCTAGGGATAACAATGAGCAGTTCTTC. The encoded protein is CASSPARDNNEQFF.

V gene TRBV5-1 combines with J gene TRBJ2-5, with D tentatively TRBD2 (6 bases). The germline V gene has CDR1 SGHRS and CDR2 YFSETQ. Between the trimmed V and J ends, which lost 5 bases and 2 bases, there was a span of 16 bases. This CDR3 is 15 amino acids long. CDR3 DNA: TGCGCCAGCAGACTCGGGACTCCAACTCAAGAGACCCAGTACTTC. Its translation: CASRLGTPTQETQYF.

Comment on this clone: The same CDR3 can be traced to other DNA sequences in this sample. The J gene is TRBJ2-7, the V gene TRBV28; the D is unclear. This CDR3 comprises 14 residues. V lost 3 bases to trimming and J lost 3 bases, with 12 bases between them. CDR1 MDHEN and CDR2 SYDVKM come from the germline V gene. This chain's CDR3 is CASSFSRVNYEQYF. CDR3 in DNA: TGTGCCAGCAGTTTTTCCCGGGTCAACTACGAGCAGTACTTC.

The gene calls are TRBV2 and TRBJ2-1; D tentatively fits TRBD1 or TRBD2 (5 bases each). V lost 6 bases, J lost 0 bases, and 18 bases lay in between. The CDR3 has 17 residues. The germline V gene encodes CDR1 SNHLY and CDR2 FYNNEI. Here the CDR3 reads CASRIRGLVSSYNEQFF. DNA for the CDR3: TGTGCCAGCAGAATCCGGGGCTTAGTAAGCTCCTACAATGAGCAGTTCTTC.

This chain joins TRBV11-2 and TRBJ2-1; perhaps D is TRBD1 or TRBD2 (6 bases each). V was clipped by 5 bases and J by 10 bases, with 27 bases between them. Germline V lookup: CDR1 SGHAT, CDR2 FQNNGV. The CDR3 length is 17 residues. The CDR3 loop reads CASSRGGIDSYFGEQFF. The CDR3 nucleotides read TGTGCCAGCAGCCGAGGGGGGATAGACAGCTATTTCGGAGAGCAGTTCTTC. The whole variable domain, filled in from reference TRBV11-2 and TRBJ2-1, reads EAGVAQSPRYKIIEKRQSVAFWCNPISGHATLYWYQQILGQGPKLLIQFQNNGVVDDSQLPKDRFSAERLKGVDSTLKIQPAKLEDSAVYLCASSRGGIDSYFGEQFFGPGTRLTVL.

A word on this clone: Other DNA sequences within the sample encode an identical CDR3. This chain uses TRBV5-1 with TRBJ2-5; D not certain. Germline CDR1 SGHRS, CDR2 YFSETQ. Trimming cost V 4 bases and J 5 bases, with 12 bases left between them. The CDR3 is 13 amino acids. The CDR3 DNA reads TGCGCCAGCAGCCGTACGACCGGGGAGACCCAGTACTTC. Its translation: CASSRTTGETQYF.

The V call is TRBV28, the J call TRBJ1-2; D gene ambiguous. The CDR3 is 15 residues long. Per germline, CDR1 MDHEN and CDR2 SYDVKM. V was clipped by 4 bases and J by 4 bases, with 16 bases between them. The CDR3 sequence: CASSSPRPTRYGYTF. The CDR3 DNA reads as TGTGCCAGCAGTTCCCCTAGACCCACGCGCTATGGCTACACCTTC.

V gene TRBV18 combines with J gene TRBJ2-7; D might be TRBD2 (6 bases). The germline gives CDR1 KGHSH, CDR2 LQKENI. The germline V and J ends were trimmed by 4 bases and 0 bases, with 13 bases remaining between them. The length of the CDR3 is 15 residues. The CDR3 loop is CASSHSGGGSYEQYF. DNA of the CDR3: TGTGCCAGCTCACATAGCGGTGGGGGCTCCTACGAGCAGTACTTC.

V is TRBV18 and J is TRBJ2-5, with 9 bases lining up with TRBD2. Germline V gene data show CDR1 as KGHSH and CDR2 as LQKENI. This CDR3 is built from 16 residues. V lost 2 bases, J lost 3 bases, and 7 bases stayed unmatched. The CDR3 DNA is TGTGCCAGCTCACCATTTTTTAGCGGGAGAGAAGAGACCCAGTACTTC. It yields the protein CASSPFFSGREETQYF.

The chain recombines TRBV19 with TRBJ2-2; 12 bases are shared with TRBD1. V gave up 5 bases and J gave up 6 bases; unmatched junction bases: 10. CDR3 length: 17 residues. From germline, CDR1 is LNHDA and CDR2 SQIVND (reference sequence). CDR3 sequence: CASSPTWGQGASGELFF. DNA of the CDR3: TGTGCCAGTAGTCCCACTTGGGGACAGGGGGCGTCCGGGGAGCTGTTTTTT.